The 11 T cell receptor beta chains below all came from one sample that was sequenced in a study of vaccination effects on CD4 cells after COVID-19. Clones were sequenced by immunoSEQ multiplex PCR, and TCRdb holds only the in-frame ones, with some missing. The sample carries 15,000 or so clones, 75% to 80% recorded once. Using viral peptide pools, the ViraFEST assay grew out antigen-specific CD4+ T cells prior to sequencing. Culturing for roughly 10 days preceded CD4+ T cell isolation. Infection dated between March and December 2020, before the Alpha, Beta and Delta variants reached the United States. BNT162b2 vaccine or mRNA-1273 vaccine was given to participants in two doses. No antigens are known for them. The material was CD4+ T cells from PBMCs cultured with HCoV-NL63 spike peptides, obtained after COVID-19 vaccination. These receptors were collected from a human donor who had a prior SARS-CoV-2 infection.

This chain links TRBV6-2 or TRBV6-3 with TRBJ2-5, with TRBD2 as a possible D gene (5 bases). Trimming shortened V by 4 bases and J by 7 bases, and 7 bases separated the two germline ends. Germline V gene lookup returns CDR1 MNHEY and CDR2 SVGEGT. The CDR3 is made up of 11 amino acids. CDR3 region: CASSFGGTQYF. CDR3 bases: TGTGCCAGCAGTTTTGGAGGGACCCAGTACTTC.

This clone was seen a handful of times. V usage is TRBV30 and J usage is TRBJ1-4; TRBD1 is a possible D gene (5 bases). This CDR3 comprises 12 residues. V lost 4 bases to trimming and J lost 8 bases, with 11 bases between them. Germline V gene lookup returns CDR1 GTSNPN and CDR2 SVGIG (reference sequence). The CDR3 DNA is TGTGCCTGGAAAGGGGTTGGGGAAAAACTGTTTTTT. Translation: CAWKGVGEKLFF.

This chain uses TRBV7-3 with TRBJ1-2, with a tentative D call TRBD1 (6 bases). Germline V gives CDR1 SGHTA, CDR2 FQGTGA. CDR3 length: 13 residues. Between the trimmed V and J ends, which lost 3 bases and 6 bases, there was a span of 11 bases. The CDR3 DNA reads as TGTGCCAGCAGCTTTCTCGGGGGCGATGGCTACACCTTC. Its protein is CASSFLGGDGYTF.

The V gene is TRBV15, the J gene TRBJ2-2; D is unresolved. The CDR3 sequence is 15 residues long. CDR1 and CDR2 from the germline V gene are LNHNV and YYDKDF (reference sequence). The V and J ends lost 2 bases and 6 bases respectively, with 13 bases between them. Here the CDR3 reads CATSRPKDGPGELFF. CDR3 nucleotides: TGTGCCACCAGCAGACCAAAGGATGGGCCCGGGGAGCTGTTTTTT.

The chain has TRBV10-3 and TRBJ1-1, with D unresolved. The V and J ends lost 2 bases and 1 base respectively, with 11 bases between them. There are 15 residues in the CDR3. Germline CDR1 reads ENHRY; CDR2 reads SYGVKD. The CDR3 bases are TGTGCCATCAGTGAGCTCGAGGGCACGAACACTGAAGCTTTCTTT. Protein: CAISELEGTNTEAFF.

This clone was picked up one time. This chain links TRBV19 with TRBJ2-6, with 9 bases that match TRBD1. Germline-derived CDR1 and CDR2 are LNHDA and SQIVND (reference sequence). V shed 7 bases and J 3 bases; nucleotides not matched to a gene: 4. This CDR3 region has 15 residues. CDR3 amino acids: CASTDRGLGANVLTF. The CDR3 coding sequence is TGTGCCAGTACGGACAGGGGTCTTGGGGCCAACGTCCTGACTTTC.

This chain links TRBV10-3 with TRBJ2-1; TRBD2 matches at 9 bases. CDR1 and CDR2 (germline): ENHRY, SYGVKD. The CDR3 totals 16 residues. The junction had 6 bases not matched to a gene; V was cut back by 2 bases and J by 4 bases. CDR3 protein: CAISEEGGGVYNEQFF. The CDR3 DNA is TGTGCCATCAGTGAGGAGGGCGGGGGGGTATACAATGAGCAGTTCTTC.

This chain connects TRBV2 to TRBJ1-6; a possible D gene is TRBD1 (5 bases). With 7 bases removed from V and 11 bases from J, the gap between germline ends came to 15 bases. The CDR3 consists of 13 residues. Germline assignment: CDR1 SNHLY and CDR2 FYNNEI. Here the CDR3 reads CASTGQSSPPLHF. In DNA form, the CDR3 reads TGTGCCAGCACGGGGCAGTCCTCGCCACCCCTCCACTTT.

The gene calls are TRBV12-5 and TRBJ1-5; weak D call: TRBD1 (5 bases). V gave up 6 bases and J gave up 5 bases, with 32 bases separating them. The CDR3 has 20 residues. Germline loops: CDR1 LGHNT, CDR2 FRNRAP. The CDR3 protein is CASGPSGDGGTPPFYQPQHF. The DNA of the CDR3 is TGTGCTAGTGGCCCTTCCGGAGACGGGGGGACCCCTCCTTTCTATCAGCCCCAGCATTTT. Complete variable domain (other parts from reference TRBV12-5 and TRBJ1-5): DARVTQTPRHKVTEMGQEVTMRCQPILGHNTVFWYRQTMMQGLELLAYFRNRAPLDDSGMPKDRFSAEMPDATLATLKIQPSEPRDSAVYFCASGPSGDGGTPPFYQPQHFGDGTRLSIL.

This clone has a single count. The chain employs TRBV6-2 or TRBV6-3 and TRBJ2-1; 10 nucleotides align to TRBD1. The CDR3 covers 15 residues. The ends lost 5 bases at V and 4 bases at J; junction bases unmatched: 5. CDR1 is MNHEY, CDR2 SVGEGT, per germline. The CDR3 coding sequence is TGTGCCAGCAGTCGGGACAGGGGTACGTACAATGAGCAGTTCTTC. Translating it yields CASSRDRGTYNEQFF.

In its sample, this clone is large. The V and J genes are TRBV7-8 and TRBJ1-5, with 7 bases lining up with TRBD1. Trimming cost V 1 base and J 11 bases; bases outside gene matches: 17. The CDR3 sequence is 17 residues long. CDR1 and CDR2 (germline): SGHVS, FQNEAQ. CDR3 sequence reads: CASSLVPGQAGIPSQHF. The CDR3 DNA is TGTGCCAGCAGCTTAGTTCCCGGACAGGCAGGTATTCCGTCCCAGCATTTT. The full variable domain, its missing parts supplied by reference TRBV7-8 and TRBJ1-5, is GAGVSQSPRYKVAKRGQDVALRCDPISGHVSLFWYQQALGQGPEFLTYFQNEAQLDKSGLPSDRFFAERPEGSVSTLKIQRTQQEDSAVYLCASSLVPGQAGIPSQHFGDGTRLSIL.